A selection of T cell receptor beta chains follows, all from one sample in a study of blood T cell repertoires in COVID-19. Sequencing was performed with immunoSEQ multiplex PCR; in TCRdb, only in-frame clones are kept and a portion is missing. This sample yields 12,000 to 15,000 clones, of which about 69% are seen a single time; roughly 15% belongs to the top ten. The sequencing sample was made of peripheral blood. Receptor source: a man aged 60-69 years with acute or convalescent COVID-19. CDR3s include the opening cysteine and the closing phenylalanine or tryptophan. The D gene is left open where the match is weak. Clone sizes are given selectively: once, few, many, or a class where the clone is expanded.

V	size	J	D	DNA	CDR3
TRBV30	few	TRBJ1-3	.	TGTGCCTGGGCAAAACGTCGGGGGGGCGTGGGAAACACCATATATTTT	CAWAKRRGGVGNTIYF
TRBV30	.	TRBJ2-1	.	TGTGCCTGGAGCTGGAGCGTTTTAGTGCAGGGGCAGTTCTTC	CAWSWSVLVQGQFF
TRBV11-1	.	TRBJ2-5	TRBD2	TGTGCCAGCAGCCCCTGGGAGGGGAGGGAGACCCAGTACTTC	CASSPWEGRETQYF
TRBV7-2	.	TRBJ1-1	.	TGTGCCAGCAGCCCGTGGGGGAGCGAGGCAAACCGGGGGACTGAAGCTTTCTTT	CASSPWGSEANRGTEAFF
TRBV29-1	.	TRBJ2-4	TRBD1	TGCAGCGCCAAAGGAGGACAGGTGGAGGCCAAAAACATTCAGTACTTC	CSAKGGQVEAKNIQYF
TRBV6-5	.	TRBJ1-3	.	TGTGCCACCCAACAGTACTCTGGAAACACCATATATTTT	CATQQYSGNTIYF
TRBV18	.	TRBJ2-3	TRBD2	TGTGCCAGCTCACCAACTAGCGGGACCACAGATACGCAGTATTTT	CASSPTSGTTDTQYF
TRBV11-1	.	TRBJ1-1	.	TGTGCCAGCAGCTTATCTAGCTATTTGGCGGGGGAAGCTTTCTTT	CASSLSSYLAGEAFF
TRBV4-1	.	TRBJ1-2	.	TGCGCCAGCAGCCAAGACTCCGCAGGGAATGCTTATGGCTACACCTTC	CASSQDSAGNAYGYTF
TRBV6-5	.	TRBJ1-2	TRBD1	TGTGCCAGCAGTTCCCAATTTACAGGGGGCGAGGGCTACACCTTC	CASSSQFTGGEGYTF
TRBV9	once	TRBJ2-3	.	TGTGCCAGCAGCGTAGAGGAACTAGCTACAGATACGCAGTATTTT	CASSVEELATDTQYF
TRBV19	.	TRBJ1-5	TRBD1	TGTGCCAGTAGGGGACAGGGGAATCAGCCCCAGCATTTT	CASRGQGNQPQHF
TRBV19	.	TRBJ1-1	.	TGTGCCAGTAGTACAACTGGGGCTACTGAAGCTTTCTTT	CASSTTGATEAFF
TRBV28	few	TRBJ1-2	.	TGTGCCAGCAGTCCACATACAGGACGGCCGTCTAACTATGGCTACACCTTC	CASSPHTGRPSNYGYTF
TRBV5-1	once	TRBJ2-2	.	TGCGCCAGCAGCTTGGCCCCGAGCACCGGGGAGCTGTTTTTT	CASSLAPSTGELFF
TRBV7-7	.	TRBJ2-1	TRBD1	TGTGCTAGCAGCCCACCGCAGGGGGCCCAGGTACGAGAGCAGTTCTTC	CASSPPQGAQVREQFF
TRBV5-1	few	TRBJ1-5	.	TGCGCCAGCAGCTTGGAAGGACAGCTCGGGCAGCCCCAGCATTTT	CASSLEGQLGQPQHF
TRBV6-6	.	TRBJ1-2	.	TGTGCCAGCAGTTACGGGGGGTTCTATGGCTACACCTTC	CASSYGGFYGYTF
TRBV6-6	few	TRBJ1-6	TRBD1	TGTGCCAGCAGTCCACGGGGACAGGGGAGCTCCTATAATTCACCCCTCCACTTT	CASSPRGQGSSYNSPLHF
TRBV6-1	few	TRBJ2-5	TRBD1	TGTGCCAGCAGCCGGACAGGGCAAGAGACCCAGTACTTC	CASSRTGQETQYF
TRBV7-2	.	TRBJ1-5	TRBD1	TGTGCCAGCAGCTTCTTACCGGGACAGGCCTATAGCAATCAGCCCCAGCATTTT	CASSFLPGQAYSNQPQHF
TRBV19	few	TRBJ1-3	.	TGTGCCAGTAGTAAGGACAGTGACGTTAGTCCACTTTATTTT	CASSKDSDVSPLYF
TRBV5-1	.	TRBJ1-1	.	TGCGCCAGCAGTTTTCAGGTCGGGGGGGTAATGGACACTGAAGCTTTCTTT	CASSFQVGGVMDTEAFF
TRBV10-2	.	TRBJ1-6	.	TGCGCCAGCAGTGAGCTGGGCAGAAATTCACCCCTCCACTTT	CASSELGRNSPLHF
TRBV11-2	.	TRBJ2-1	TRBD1	TGTGCCAGCAGCTTAGACGGACAGGGTGGGCGCAATGAGCAGTTCTTC	CASSLDGQGGRNEQFF